Listed below are T cell receptor beta chains from one sample, sequenced in a study of shared clonotypes between healthy human individuals. The data were produced by immunoSEQ multiplex PCR, yet TCRdb's version contains in-frame clones alone and is incomplete. The data show 900,000 to 1,200,000 clones, 70% to 80% seen once. Sequencing input: memory CD4+ T cells from PBMCs. The origin of the receptors is a man aged 18 to 30 in good health. Some clones in this sample may be carry-over from other donors' samples. Each CDR3 is given with its conserved first and last residue. Each record gives: D gene, clone size, J gene, V gene, CDR3 protein, CDR3 DNA. A D gene is named only where the DNA matches it firmly. A clone size is listed for some rows: how often the clone was seen (once, few, many), or a class if it is expanded.

>.|.|TRBJ1-1|TRBV30
CAWSAWGNTEAFF
TGTGCCTGGAGTGCGTGGGGAAATACTGAAGCTTTCTTT
>.|.|TRBJ1-5|TRBV5-1
CASSFSGDSNQPQHF
TGCGCCAGCAGCTTTTCCGGGGATAGCAATCAGCCCCAGCATTTT
>TRBD2|.|TRBJ2-7|TRBV5-1
CASSLSTSGRAGNEQYF
TGCGCCAGCAGCCTTTCGACTAGCGGGAGGGCAGGCAACGAGCAGTACTTC
>.|.|TRBJ1-4|TRBV29-1
CSVWAGKLFF
TGCAGCGTGTGGGCAGGAAAACTGTTTTTT
>TRBD1|.|TRBJ2-7|TRBV6-5
CASNRGVGYEQYF
TGTGCCAGCAACAGGGGAGTCGGCTACGAGCAGTACTTC
>.|.|TRBJ1-3|TRBV9
CASSVAQYSGNTIYF
TGTGCCAGCAGCGTAGCCCAGTACTCTGGAAACACCATATATTTT
>.|few|TRBJ1-2|TRBV14
CASSQGGDYYGYTF
TGTGCCAGCAGCCAAGGCGGGGACTACTATGGCTACACCTTC
>TRBD1|.|TRBJ2-7|TRBV7-6
CASSPDRVREQYF
TGTGCCAGCAGCCCGGACAGGGTGAGGGAGCAGTACTTC
>.|.|TRBJ2-7|TRBV6-5
CASSRNLLGEQYF
TGTGCCAGCAGCCGGAACTTACTAGGCGAGCAGTACTTC
>.|.|TRBJ1-5|TRBV11-3
CASSSRGGQPQHF
TGTGCCAGCAGCTCCAGGGGAGGACAGCCCCAGCATTTT
>.|.|TRBJ1-6|TRBV5-1
CASSLLQGNSPLHF
TGCGCCAGCAGCTTGTTACAGGGTAATTCACCCCTCCACTTT
>.|.|TRBJ1-1|TRBV7-3
CASTAGVNTEAFF
TGTGCCAGCACCGCGGGGGTGAACACTGAAGCTTTCTTT
>.|.|TRBJ2-7|TRBV6-1
CASRGRSQGAYEQYF
TGTGCCAGCAGAGGCAGAAGCCAAGGGGCCTACGAGCAGTACTTC
>.|.|TRBJ1-1|TRBV5-6
CASSLVGGRGAFF
TGTGCCAGCAGCTTGGTTGGGGGTCGGGGAGCTTTCTTT
>.|.|TRBJ1-5|TRBV9
CASSVDLNQPQHF
TGTGCCAGCAGCGTAGACTTGAATCAGCCCCAGCATTTT
>.|.|TRBJ1-1|TRBV6-5
CASRSGNTEAFF
TGTGCCAGCAGAAGCGGGAACACTGAAGCTTTCTTT
>.|.|TRBJ1-5|TRBV28
CASTSGDQPQHF
TGTGCCAGCACCTCAGGGGATCAGCCCCAGCATTTT
>TRBD2|.|TRBJ2-2|TRBV6-5
CASSTSGRTGELFF
TGTGCCAGCAGTACGAGCGGGAGAACCGGGGAGCTGTTTTTT
>.|.|TRBJ2-2|TRBV5-1
CASSKWTGLGGELFF
TGCGCCAGCAGCAAATGGACGGGACTGGGCGGGGAGCTGTTTTTT
>TRBD1|.|TRBJ1-5|TRBV28
CASSPPTGGVGQPQHF
TGTGCCAGCAGTCCCCCGACAGGGGGCGTGGGACAGCCCCAGCATTTT
>TRBD1|many|TRBJ1-5|TRBV18
CASSRQGGNQPQHF
TGTGCCAGCTCACGACAGGGAGGGAATCAGCCCCAGCATTTT
>TRBD1|.|TRBJ2-7|TRBV18
CASSPLGTGGGEQYF
TGTGCCAGCTCACCTCTCGGGACAGGGGGTGGCGAGCAGTACTTC
>.|.|TRBJ2-7|TRBV4-2
CASSQQGKTYEQYF
TGTGCCAGCAGCCAACAGGGAAAGACCTACGAGCAGTACTTC
>TRBD1|once|TRBJ1-4|TRBV4-2
CASSQEGTGVDEKLFF
TGTGCCAGCAGCCAAGAAGGGACAGGGGTAGATGAAAAACTGTTTTTT
>TRBD1|.|TRBJ1-5|TRBV9
CASSVGGGGNQPQHF
TGTGCCAGCAGCGTGGGAGGGGGCGGCAATCAGCCCCAGCATTTT
>TRBD1|.|TRBJ1-2|TRBV5-1
CASSADRGYGYTF
TGCGCCAGCAGCGCGGACAGGGGCTATGGCTACACCTTC
>.|few|TRBJ1-3|TRBV28
CASSTSYSGNTIYF
TGTGCCAGCAGTACAAGCTACTCTGGAAACACCATATATTTT
>.|.|TRBJ1-2|TRBV7-8
CASSFRANYGYTF
TGTGCCAGCAGCTTCCGGGCGAACTATGGCTACACCTTC
>.|few|TRBJ2-1|TRBV5-1
CASSLVSTANEQFF
TGCGCCAGCAGCTTGGTTTCCACTGCTAATGAGCAGTTCTTC
>.|.|TRBJ1-1|TRBV5-1
CASSLNMNTEAFF
TGCGCCAGCAGCTTAAATATGAACACTGAAGCTTTCTTT
>.|.|TRBJ2-5|TRBV5-6
CASSLTYYTGETQYF
TGTGCCAGCAGCTTGACATATTATACGGGAGAGACCCAGTACTTC
>.|.|TRBJ1-3|TRBV10-3
CAISESLNSGNTIYF
TGTGCCATCAGTGAGTCACTCAACTCTGGAAACACCATATATTTT
>.|.|TRBJ2-7|TRBV29-1
CSVGAGQPYEQYF
TGCAGCGTTGGGGCCGGACAGCCCTACGAGCAGTACTTC
>.|.|TRBJ2-7|TRBV18
CASSPNSYEQYF
TGTGCCAGCTCACCAAACTCCTACGAGCAGTACTTC
>.|.|TRBJ2-5|TRBV30
CAWRPGVETQYF
TGTGCCTGGAGGCCAGGGGTAGAGACCCAGTACTTC
>TRBD1|once|TRBJ2-3|TRBV5-4
CASSSGQGARSQYF
TGTGCCAGCAGCTCAGGACAGGGGGCGCGTTCGCAGTATTTT